The 20 T cell receptor beta chains below all came from one sample that was sequenced in a study of spatial heterogeneity in lung cancer. MiXCR, run by TCRdb on the 5' RACE reads, gives a single entry per CDR3 protein. The sample lists fewer than 45,000 distinct CDR3 sequences, 8% to 11% occurring once. The time point denotes: blood at routine non-recurrence follow-up after resection. The material sequenced was PBMCs, taken at follow-up. These TCRs come from a female donor with early-stage non-small cell lung cancer.

To note about this clonotype: Compared with germline, one end of the junction differs, possibly owing to a read error. The V gene is TRBV5-1, the J gene TRBJ2-7, with TRBD1 matching over 7 bases. The length of the CDR3 is 15 residues. CDR1 is SGHRS, CDR2 YFSETQ, per germline. The CDR3 coding sequence is TGCGCCAACAGCTTTGACGGCAGGGGGTTTTACGAGCAGTACTTC. This translates into CANSFDGRGFYEQYF.

This clonotype was counted only a few times. The V call is TRBV2, the J call TRBJ2-1, with a weak D call TRBD1 (5 bases). This CDR3 spans 17 amino acids. Looked up from germline, CDR1 is SNHLY and CDR2 is FYNNEI. Trimming left V 6 bases short and J 4 bases short, with 22 bases between. CDR3 sequence reads: CASRRQPGQGPYNEQFF. CDR3 DNA sequence: TGTGCCAGCAGGAGGCAGCCCGGCCAGGGTCCTTACAATGAGCAGTTCTTC.

In this sample, this clonotype turned up many times. The chain has TRBV2 and TRBJ1-5; the D gene is possibly TRBD1 (6 bases). Germline lookup yields CDR1 SNHLY and CDR2 FYNNEI. The CDR3 has 15 residues. V lost 10 bases and J lost 3, with 19 bases in between. The CDR3 sequence is CAIGDTGTNNQPQHF. DNA for the CDR3: TGTGCCATCGGGGACACCGGGACAAACAATCAGCCCCAGCATTTT. The full variable domain, rest sourced from reference TRBV2 and TRBJ1-5, is EPEVTQTPSHQVTQMGQEVILRCVPISNHLYFYWYRQILGQKVEFLVSFYNNEISEKSEIFDDQFSVERPDGSNFTLKIRSTKLEDSAMYFCAIGDTGTNNQPQHFGDGTRLSIL.

This chain joins TRBV18 and TRBJ1-2; D remains ambiguous. Deletions cut 3 bases from V and 7 bases from J, with 15 bases between. The germline CDR1 and CDR2 sequences are KGHSH and LQKENI. The CDR3 has 14 amino acids. The CDR3 DNA follows: TGTGCCAGCTCACCGAGTTCGGACGGTTCTGGCTACACCTTC. Translation: CASSPSSDGSGYTF.

This clonotype was detected many times. The chain has TRBV12-3 or TRBV12-4 and TRBJ2-7; TRBD1 matches 10 bases. The CDR3 spans 16 residues. The ends lost 5 bases at V and 6 bases at J; junction bases unmatched: 13. CDR3: CASSSPRRDRGGEQYF. The CDR3 nucleotides are TGTGCCAGCAGTAGTCCTCGCCGGGACAGGGGAGGCGAGCAGTACTTC.

This clonotype was observed a handful of times. The genes are TRBV6-2 or TRBV6-3 and TRBJ1-1; 10 bases are shared with TRBD1. Germline CDR1 is MNHEY and CDR2 is SVGEGT. This CDR3 has 16 amino acids. Trimming at V came to 6 bases and at J to 1 base, leaving 8 bases not matched to a gene. The CDR3 loop is CASRLKRQGANTEAFF. Here the CDR3 DNA reads TGTGCCAGCAGACTAAAAAGACAGGGGGCGAACACTGAAGCTTTCTTT.

This clonotype was observed at least ten times. The chain uses TRBV19 and TRBJ1-1; possible D gene TRBD1, 5 bases. The V gene lost 10 bases and the J gene lost 1 base, with 10 bases spanning the gap. Germline V gene sequence: CDR1 LNHDA, CDR2 SQIVND (reference sequence). The CDR3 is 12 residues long. The CDR3 region is CATRDGNTEAFF. The CDR3 region has the DNA TGTGCCACCAGGGACGGGAACACTGAAGCTTTCTTT.

This clonotype was detected ten times or more. Mismatch with germline at one junction end may stem from a read error. The chain carries TRBV20-1 and TRBJ2-7; D is perhaps TRBD2 (6 bases). Germline-derived CDR1 and CDR2 are DFQATT and SNEGSKA (reference sequence). The CDR3 contains 13 residues. DNA for the CDR3: TGCAGTGAACGCGGGGCCACATCCTTCGAGCAGTACTTC. Encoded protein: CSERGATSFEQYF.

This clonotype has more than one count but fewer than ten. This chain connects TRBV7-9 to TRBJ2-1, with 7 bases aligning to TRBD1. J gave up 4 bases and V 5 bases, and 8 bases lay outside the gene matches. Germline lookup yields CDR1 SEHNR and CDR2 FQNEAQ (reference sequence). The CDR3 runs to 15 residues. The CDR3 DNA follows: TGTGCCAGCAGCCCCCCCGGACAGGAGTACAATGAGCAGTTCTTC. It is translated as CASSPPGQEYNEQFF.

This clonotype is medium-sized (0.01 to 0.1%) by share. The V call is TRBV2, the J call TRBJ1-2; a possible D gene is TRBD1 (5 bases). Germline V gives CDR1 SNHLY, CDR2 FYNNEI. The CDR3 covers 14 residues. Trimming pared 7 bases from V and 3 bases from J, leaving 15 bases between. CDR3 sequence reads: CASIRQGADYGYTF. The CDR3 nucleotides are TGTGCCAGCATCAGGCAGGGTGCTGACTATGGCTACACCTTC. The whole variable domain, remainder taken from reference TRBV2 and TRBJ1-2, is EPEVTQTPSHQVTQMGQEVILRCVPISNHLYFYWYRQILGQKVEFLVSFYNNEISEKSEIFDDQFSVERPDGSNFTLKIRSTKLEDSAMYFCASIRQGADYGYTFGSGTRLTVV.

This clonotype was counted between two and nine times. CDR3 loop: CASRGASETQYF. CDR3 nucleotide sequence: TGTGCCAGCAGGGGGGCCAGCGAGACCCAGTACTTC. V gene TRBV12-3 or TRBV12-4 combines with J gene TRBJ2-5; perhaps TRBD1 as D (6 bases). CDR3 size: 12 residues. The V and J ends lost 6 bases and 5 bases respectively, with 10 bases between them.

V gene TRBV7-2 combines with J gene TRBJ1-6; the match to TRBD1 covers 7 bases. J was trimmed by 7 bases and V by 5 bases; bases with no gene match: 8. CDR1 and CDR2 from the germline V gene are SGHTA and FQGNSA. The CDR3 consists of 15 residues. The CDR3 loop reads CASSLMTGLNSPLHF. CDR3 coding DNA: TGTGCCAGCAGCCTCATGACAGGGTTAAATTCACCCCTCCACTTT. Using reference TRBV7-2 and TRBJ1-6 for the parts outside the CDR3, the full variable domain is GAGVSQSPSNKVTEKGKDVELRCDPISGHTALYWYRQSLGQGLEFLIYFQGNSAPDKSGLPSDRFSAERTGGSVSTLTIQRTQQEDSAVYLCASSLMTGLNSPLHFGNGTRLTVT.

This clonotype occurred a few times. This chain connects TRBV18 to TRBJ1-2, with 9 nucleotides matching TRBD1. CDR1 is KGHSH, CDR2 LQKENI, per germline. The CDR3 loop spans 16 amino acids. With V trimmed by 2 bases and J by 8 bases, 12 bases remained unmatched. CDR3: CASSPTQDRGYGGYTF. The CDR3 DNA is TGTGCCAGCTCACCAACGCAGGACAGGGGATACGGCGGCTACACCTTC. The full variable domain, completed using reference TRBV18 and TRBJ1-2, is NAGVMQNPRHLVRRRGQEARLRCSPMKGHSHVYWYRQLPEEGLKFMVYLQKENIIDESGMPKERFSAEFPKEGPSILRIQQVVRGDSAAYFCASSPTQDRGYGGYTFGSGTRLTVV.

This clonotype has a count of ten or more. The V gene is TRBV6-5, the J gene TRBJ1-1; D gene ambiguous. Germline V gene data show CDR1 as MNHEY and CDR2 as SVGAGI. This CDR3 region has 14 residues. V lost 2 bases and J 4 bases, leaving 11 bases between the germline ends. The CDR3 coding sequence is TGTGCCAGCAGTTACATGAGTCTGGGCACTGAAGCTTTCTTT. Encoded protein: CASSYMSLGTEAFF.

Many counts were recorded for this clonotype. This rearrangement joins TRBV29-1 to TRBJ1-5; 10 bases line up with TRBD1. CDR1 and CDR2 from the germline V gene are SQVTM and ANQGSEA. The CDR3 runs to 14 residues. Trimming removed 4 bases from V and 6 bases from J; junction bases left unmatched: 6. This chain's CDR3 is CSVGSGTGAQPQHF. The CDR3 bases are TGCAGCGTTGGATCCGGGACAGGGGCTCAGCCCCAGCATTTT.

This clonotype has ten or more counts. V and J are TRBV6-1 and TRBJ1-5; 7 bases match TRBD1. V lost 2 bases to trimming and J lost 2 bases; unmatched junction nucleotides: 3. The CDR3 totals 15 residues. The germline CDR1 and CDR2 sequences are MNHNS and SASEGT. CDR3 coding DNA: TGTGCCAGCAGTGAACAAGGGACAGGCAATCAGCCCCAGCATTTT. It specifies CASSEQGTGNQPQHF.

This clonotype was counted at least ten times. The chain has TRBV24-1 and TRBJ2-1, with D unresolved. The V end was cut by 5 bases, the J end by 0 bases, with 13 bases between. Germline V gene data show CDR1 as KGHDR and CDR2 as SFDVKD. CDR3 length equals 16 residues. CDR3 bases: TGTGCCACCAGTGCCTTGGGCCCCAGCTCCTACAATGAGCAGTTCTTC. It yields the protein CATSALGPSSYNEQFF.

This clonotype was counted at least ten times. This chain connects TRBV15 to TRBJ1-5; D is unresolved. Germline V lookup: CDR1 LNHNV, CDR2 YYDKDF (reference sequence). Trimming shortened V by 5 bases and J by 3 bases, and 11 bases separated the two germline ends. This CDR3 is 14 amino acids long. CDR3 sequence (DNA): TGTGCCACCAGCCCGGGCGGCCTCAATCAGCCCCAGCATTTT. Amino acids: CATSPGGLNQPQHF.

There are a few counts of this clonotype. This chain links TRBV7-2 with TRBJ2-7, with 11 bases fitting TRBD2. V shed 1 base, J shed 2 bases, and the junction held 4 bases outside the gene matches. Germline lookup yields CDR1 SGHTA and CDR2 FQGNSA. The CDR3 is 16 residues long. CDR3 region: CASSLVLAGGAYEQYF. Here the CDR3 DNA reads TGTGCCAGCAGCTTAGTTTTAGCGGGGGGGGCCTACGAGCAGTACTTC.

This clonotype was recorded at least ten times. The J gene is TRBJ1-4, the V gene TRBV28; no definite D call. The CDR3 totals 11 residues. The germline CDR1 and CDR2 sequences are MDHEN and SYDVKM. Trimming removed 5 bases from V and 7 bases from J, with 5 bases in between. The CDR3 loop reads CASSPGEKLFF. CDR3 bases: TGTGCCAGCAGTCCCGGTGAAAAACTGTTTTTT.